These 21 T cell receptor beta chains came from one sample sequenced in a study of T cells expressing NK-cell markers. TCRdb reprocessed the 5' RACE reads and reports one entry per CDR3 protein, with no DNA. Across 500,000 to 700,000 distinct CDR3 sequences, the top ten clones capture approximately 4% of the sample. The source material was blood T cells: a sorted CD56 or NKG2C T cell subset, CD4+ or CD8+ T cells, or bulk PBMC T cells (not recorded which). The receptors were gathered from a man between 18 and 29 years old in good health.

The chain joins TRBV28 to TRBJ2-7; the D call of TRBD2 rests on TCRdb alone, since no DNA is present to check it. This CDR3 contains 13 residues. Germline CDR1 MDHEN, CDR2 SYDVKM. The CDR3 sequence is CASSLRPHEGQYF.

The chain couples TRBV10-1 to TRBJ2-3. The germline CDR1 and CDR2 sequences are WNHNN and SYGVQD (reference sequence). The CDR3 has 11 residues. CDR3 amino acids: CASKNGDTQYF.

J is TRBJ2-7 and V is TRBV4-3; TCRdb calls TRBD1, which cannot be checked without DNA. The CDR3 is 17 residues long. Per germline, CDR1 LGHNA and CDR2 YSLEER. The CDR3 reads CASSQDIPGVSSYEQYF.

The chain links TRBV7-9 to TRBJ2-5; TCRdb gives TRBD1 as the D gene, but with no DNA this cannot be confirmed. The CDR3 spans 13 residues. CDR1 SEHNR and CDR2 FQNEAQ come from the germline V gene (reference sequence). This CDR3 is CASMTGAGETQYF.

The CDR3 protein is CAITLSSGNEQFF. The J gene is TRBJ2-1, the V gene TRBV6-2 or TRBV6-3; TCRdb indicates TRBD2, and absent DNA this call remains unverified. Looked up from germline, CDR1 is MNHEY and CDR2 is SVGEGT. The CDR3 runs 13 residues.

The chain's CDR3 is CASNGQFYNEQFF. The chain carries TRBV5-6 and TRBJ2-1; checking the TCRdb D call of TRBD1 is not possible without DNA. This CDR3 region has 13 residues. The germline V gene encodes CDR1 SGHDT and CDR2 YYEEEE.

The rearrangement uses TRBV6-1 and TRBJ1-6. The CDR3 extends over 13 amino acids. Germline V lookup: CDR1 MNHNS, CDR2 SASEGT. The CDR3 reads CASSKGMNSPLHF.

The chain employs TRBV27 and TRBJ2-5; TCRdb's D gene call, TRBD1, goes unchecked for lack of DNA. Germline V gives CDR1 MNHEY, CDR2 SMNVEV (reference sequence). The CDR3 has 18 residues. CDR3 sequence: CASSLRGRGWRFGETQYF.

The chain couples TRBV12-3 or TRBV12-4 to TRBJ2-1; the TRBD1 assignment by TCRdb is unverifiable without DNA. CDR3 length: 16 amino acids. The CDR3 sequence is CASSPTAGASYNEQFF.

The CDR3 region is CAALAANTGELFF. This rearrangement joins TRBV6-2 or TRBV6-3 to TRBJ2-2. CDR3 length equals 13 residues. Germline loops: CDR1 MNHEY, CDR2 SVGEGT.

The rearrangement joins TRBV27 to TRBJ2-7; TCRdb reports TRBD1, a call that lacks DNA to check it against. The CDR3 is made up of 13 amino acids. Germline V gives CDR1 MNHEY, CDR2 SMNVEV (reference sequence). The CDR3 loop reads CASSFDRGYEQYF.

The chain recombines TRBV4-2 with TRBJ2-4; as DNA is missing, the TRBD2 call by TCRdb cannot be tested. CDR3 length equals 16 residues. CDR1 is LGHNA, CDR2 YNFKEQ, per germline. The CDR3 loop is CASSQDTAGGGNIQYF.

The chain has TRBV20-1 and TRBJ1-3; TCRdb picks TRBD1, but there is no DNA to check that call. The CDR3 is 14 amino acids. CDR1 is DFQATT, CDR2 SNEGSKA, per germline (reference sequence). CDR3 in amino acids: CSARDGRVGNTIYF.

J is TRBJ2-7 and V is TRBV11-2; no DNA is available, so the TRBD1 call from TCRdb remains unchecked. This CDR3 spans 15 amino acids. The germline CDR1 and CDR2 sequences are SGHAT and FQNNGV. The CDR3 loop reads CASTTPRHRAYEQYF.

The CDR3 region is CASSSGQPLGEQYF. The chain couples TRBV7-9 to TRBJ2-7; TCRdb reports TRBD1, a call that lacks DNA to check it against. The germline gives CDR1 SEHNR, CDR2 FQNEAQ (reference sequence). The CDR3 has 14 amino acids.

This chain links TRBV11-2 with TRBJ2-1. This CDR3 spans 13 amino acids. Looked up from germline, CDR1 is SGHAT and CDR2 is FQNNGV. Here the CDR3 reads CASSLNLQNEQFF.

The chain is built from TRBV11-3 and TRBJ2-7; checking the TCRdb D call of TRBD1 is not possible without DNA. This CDR3 comprises 14 residues. Germline V gene sequence: CDR1 SGHNT, CDR2 YENEEA. Here the CDR3 reads CASSPRTGSNEQYF.

This rearrangement joins TRBV5-1 to TRBJ1-5; the D call of TRBD1 rests on TCRdb alone, since no DNA is present to check it. This CDR3 has 14 residues. Germline lookup yields CDR1 SGHRS and CDR2 YFSETQ. CDR3 in amino acids: CASSQTGGGQPQHF.

The J gene is TRBJ1-3, the V gene TRBV7-8; TCRdb returns TRBD1, unconfirmable since there is no DNA. This CDR3 has 16 residues. Germline V gene sequence: CDR1 SGHVS, CDR2 FQNEAQ. The CDR3 protein is CASSLVGRGPGNTIYF.

The rearrangement joins TRBV4-3 to TRBJ2-1; TCRdb designates TRBD2, a call that cannot be tested without DNA. The CDR3 extends over 16 amino acids. The germline CDR1 and CDR2 sequences are LGHNA and YSLEER. The CDR3: CASSQEASGRANEQFF.

The chain combines TRBV9 with TRBJ2-7; no DNA is available, so the TRBD2 call from TCRdb remains unchecked. Germline V gene lookup returns CDR1 SGDLS and CDR2 YYNGEE. The CDR3 spans 15 residues. The CDR3 is CASSALTSGGDEQYF.